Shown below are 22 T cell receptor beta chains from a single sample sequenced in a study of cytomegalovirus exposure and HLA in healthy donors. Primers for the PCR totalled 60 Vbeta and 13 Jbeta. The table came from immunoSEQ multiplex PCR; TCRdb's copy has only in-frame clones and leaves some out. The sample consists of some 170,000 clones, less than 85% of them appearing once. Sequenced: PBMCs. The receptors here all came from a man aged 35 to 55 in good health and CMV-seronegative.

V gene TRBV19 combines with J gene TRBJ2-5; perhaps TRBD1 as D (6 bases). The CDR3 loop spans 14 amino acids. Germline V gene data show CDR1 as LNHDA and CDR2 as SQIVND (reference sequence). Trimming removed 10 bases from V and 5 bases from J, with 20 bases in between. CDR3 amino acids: CATTTGPGSETQYF. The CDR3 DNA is TGTGCCACCACGACAGGCCCGGGGAGTGAGACCCAGTACTTC.

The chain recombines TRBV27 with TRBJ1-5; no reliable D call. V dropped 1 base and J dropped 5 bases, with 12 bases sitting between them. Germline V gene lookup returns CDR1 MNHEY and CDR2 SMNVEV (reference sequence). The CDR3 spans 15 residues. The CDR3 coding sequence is TGTGCCAGCAGTTTATATCGGGGTTTTGATCAGCCCCAGCATTTT. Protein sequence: CASSLYRGFDQPQHF.

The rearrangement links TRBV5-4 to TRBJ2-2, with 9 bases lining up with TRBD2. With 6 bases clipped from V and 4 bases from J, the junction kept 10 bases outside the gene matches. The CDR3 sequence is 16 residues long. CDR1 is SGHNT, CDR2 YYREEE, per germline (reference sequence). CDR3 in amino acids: CASNPRGGAATGELFF. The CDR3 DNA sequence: TGTGCCAGCAACCCCCGCGGGGGGGCAGCCACCGGGGAGCTGTTTTTT.

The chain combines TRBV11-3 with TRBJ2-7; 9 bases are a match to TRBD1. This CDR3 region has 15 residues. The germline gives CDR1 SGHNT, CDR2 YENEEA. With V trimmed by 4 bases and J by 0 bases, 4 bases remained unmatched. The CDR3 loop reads CASSSGTGPSYEQYF. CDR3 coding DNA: TGTGCCAGCAGCTCCGGGACAGGGCCCTCCTACGAGCAGTACTTC.

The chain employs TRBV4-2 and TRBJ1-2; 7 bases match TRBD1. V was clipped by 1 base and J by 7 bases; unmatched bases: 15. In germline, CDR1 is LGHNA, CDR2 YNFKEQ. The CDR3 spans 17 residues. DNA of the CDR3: TGTGCCAGCAGCCAAGTGGGTAGAACAGGGGAAGAGGGTGGCTACACCTTC. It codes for CASSQVGRTGEEGGYTF.

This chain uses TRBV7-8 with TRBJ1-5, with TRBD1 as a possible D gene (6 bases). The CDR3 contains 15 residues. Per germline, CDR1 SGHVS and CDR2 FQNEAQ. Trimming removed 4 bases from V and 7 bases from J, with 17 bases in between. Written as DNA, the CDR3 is TGTGCCAGCAGCTCCGTAGGGGGGGTCGGCCAGCCCCAGCATTTT. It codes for CASSSVGGVGQPQHF.

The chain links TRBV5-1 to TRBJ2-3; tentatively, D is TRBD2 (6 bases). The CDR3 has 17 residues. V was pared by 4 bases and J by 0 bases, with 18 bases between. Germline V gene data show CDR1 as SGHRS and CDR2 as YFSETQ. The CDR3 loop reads CASSGEVRTSSTDTQYF. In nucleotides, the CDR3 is TGCGCCAGCAGCGGGGAGGTGAGGACGTCTAGCACAGATACGCAGTATTTT. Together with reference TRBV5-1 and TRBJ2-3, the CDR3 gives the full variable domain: KAGVTQTPRYLIKTRGQQVTLSCSPISGHRSVSWYQQTPGQGLQFLFEYFSETQRNKGNFPGRFSGRQFSNSRSEMNVSTLELGDSALYLCASSGEVRTSSTDTQYFGPGTRLTVL.

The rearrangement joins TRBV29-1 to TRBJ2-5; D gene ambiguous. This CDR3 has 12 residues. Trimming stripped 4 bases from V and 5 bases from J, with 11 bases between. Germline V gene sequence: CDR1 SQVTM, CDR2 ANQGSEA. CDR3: CSVVTFAETQYF. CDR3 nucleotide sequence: TGCAGCGTTGTTACCTTTGCGGAGACCCAGTACTTC.

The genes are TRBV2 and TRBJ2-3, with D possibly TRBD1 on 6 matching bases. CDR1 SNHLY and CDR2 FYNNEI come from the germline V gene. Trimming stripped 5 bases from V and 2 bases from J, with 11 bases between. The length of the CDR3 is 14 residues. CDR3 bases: TGTGCCAGCAGTCCCGGGACATACACAGATACGCAGTATTTT. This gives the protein CASSPGTYTDTQYF.

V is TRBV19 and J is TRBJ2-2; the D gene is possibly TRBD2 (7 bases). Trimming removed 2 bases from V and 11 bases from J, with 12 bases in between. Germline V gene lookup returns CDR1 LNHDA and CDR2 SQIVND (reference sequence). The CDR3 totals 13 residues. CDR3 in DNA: TGTGCCAGTAGTATAATGAGGGGGGGTGAGCTGTTTTTT. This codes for CASSIMRGGELFF.

The DNA of the CDR3 is TGCGCCAGCAGCCAAGTTACAGGGAATCTATATGGCTACACCTTC. Translation gives CASSQVTGNLYGYTF. The chain links TRBV4-1 to TRBJ1-2; D perhaps matches TRBD1 (6 bases). The germline V gene encodes CDR1 MGHRA and CDR2 YSYEKL. V was cut by 1 base and J by 5 bases, with 14 bases left in between. CDR3 size: 15 residues.

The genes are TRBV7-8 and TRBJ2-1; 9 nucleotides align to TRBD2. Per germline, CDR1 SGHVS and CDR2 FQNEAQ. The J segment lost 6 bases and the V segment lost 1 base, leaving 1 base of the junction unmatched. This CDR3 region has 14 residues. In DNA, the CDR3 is TGTGCCAGCAGCTTAGGACTAGCGGTCAATGAGCAGTTCTTC. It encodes CASSLGLAVNEQFF.

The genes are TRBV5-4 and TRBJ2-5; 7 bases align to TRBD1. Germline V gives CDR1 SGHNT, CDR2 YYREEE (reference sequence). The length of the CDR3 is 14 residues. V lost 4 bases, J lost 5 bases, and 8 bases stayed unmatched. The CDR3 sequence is CASSPRTGSETQYF. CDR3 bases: TGTGCCAGCAGCCCTAGGACAGGCAGTGAGACCCAGTACTTC.

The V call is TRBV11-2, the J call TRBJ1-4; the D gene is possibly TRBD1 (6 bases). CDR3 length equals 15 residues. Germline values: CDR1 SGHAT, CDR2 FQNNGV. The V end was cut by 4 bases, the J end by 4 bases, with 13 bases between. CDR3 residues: CASSSYREGNEKLFF. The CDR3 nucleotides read TGTGCCAGCAGCTCCTACAGGGAGGGTAATGAAAAACTGTTTTTT. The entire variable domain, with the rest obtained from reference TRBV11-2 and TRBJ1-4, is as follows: EAGVAQSPRYKIIEKRQSVAFWCNPISGHATLYWYQQILGQGPKLLIQFQNNGVVDDSQLPKDRFSAERLKGVDSTLKIQPAKLEDSAVYLCASSSYREGNEKLFFGSGTQLSVL.

The CDR3 region has the DNA TGCAGCGTTGCGCAGGGATCCTATGGCTACACCTTC. This encodes CSVAQGSYGYTF. The chain carries TRBV29-1 and TRBJ1-2; D possibly corresponds to TRBD1 (5 bases). Germline V gene sequence: CDR1 SQVTM, CDR2 ANQGSEA. With 4 bases removed from V and 4 bases from J, the gap between germline ends came to 10 bases. The CDR3 runs to 12 residues. The full variable domain, rest sourced from reference TRBV29-1 and TRBJ1-2, is SAVISQKPSRDICQRGTSLTIQCQVDSQVTMMFWYRQQPGQSLTLIATANQGSEATYESGFVIDKFPISRPNLTFSTLTVSNMSPEDSSIYLCSVAQGSYGYTFGSGTRLTVV.

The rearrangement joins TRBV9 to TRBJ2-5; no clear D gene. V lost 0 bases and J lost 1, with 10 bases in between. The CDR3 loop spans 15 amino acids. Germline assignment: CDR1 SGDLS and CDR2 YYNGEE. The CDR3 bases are TGTGCCAGCAGCGTAGCTCGACACCTCCAAGAGACCCAGTACTTC. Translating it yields CASSVARHLQETQYF.

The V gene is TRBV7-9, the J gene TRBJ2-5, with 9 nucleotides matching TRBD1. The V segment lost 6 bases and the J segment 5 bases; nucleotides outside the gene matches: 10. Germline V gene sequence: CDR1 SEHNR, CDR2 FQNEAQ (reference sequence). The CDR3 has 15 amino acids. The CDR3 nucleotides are TGTGCCAGCAGTCCGACCGGGACAGGGAGGGAGACCCAGTACTTC. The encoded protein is CASSPTGTGRETQYF.

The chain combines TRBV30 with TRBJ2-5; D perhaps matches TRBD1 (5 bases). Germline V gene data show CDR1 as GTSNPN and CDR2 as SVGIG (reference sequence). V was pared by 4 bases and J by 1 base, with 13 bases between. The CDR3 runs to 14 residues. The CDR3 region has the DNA TGTGCCTGGACAGGGATAGGGGCCCAAGAGACCCAGTACTTC. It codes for CAWTGIGAQETQYF.

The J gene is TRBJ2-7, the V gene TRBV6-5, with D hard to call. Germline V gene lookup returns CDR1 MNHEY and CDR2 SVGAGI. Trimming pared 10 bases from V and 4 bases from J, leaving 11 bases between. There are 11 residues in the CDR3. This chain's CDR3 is CATRGAYEQYF. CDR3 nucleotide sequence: TGTGCCACCCGAGGAGCGTACGAGCAGTACTTC.

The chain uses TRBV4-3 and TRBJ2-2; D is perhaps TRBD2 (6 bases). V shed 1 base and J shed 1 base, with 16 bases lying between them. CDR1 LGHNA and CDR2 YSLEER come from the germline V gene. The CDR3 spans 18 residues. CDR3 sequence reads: CASSQGGKAAGNTGELFF. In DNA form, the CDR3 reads TGCGCCAGCAGCCAAGGCGGGAAAGCAGCGGGGAACACCGGGGAGCTGTTTTTT.

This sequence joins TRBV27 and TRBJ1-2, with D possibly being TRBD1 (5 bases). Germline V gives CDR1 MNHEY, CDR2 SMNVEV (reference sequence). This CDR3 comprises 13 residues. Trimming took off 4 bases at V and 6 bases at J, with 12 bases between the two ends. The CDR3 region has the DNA TGTGCCAGCAGTTATCCCCAGGGTGATGGCTACACCTTC. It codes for CASSYPQGDGYTF.

In DNA form, the CDR3 reads TGTGCCAGCAGCTCTTCCAGGCAGGGGGCTGTCACCGGGGAGCTGTTTTTT. It is translated as CASSSSRQGAVTGELFF. The V gene is TRBV2, the J gene TRBJ2-2; 8 positions agree with TRBD1. The CDR3 spans 17 residues. V was clipped by 6 bases and J by 4 bases; unmatched bases: 13. Germline CDR1 SNHLY, CDR2 FYNNEI.